This T cell receptor beta chain is from a study of CD8 T cells in ankylosing spondylitis. This clonotype was seen many times. The CDR3 covers 15 residues. Trimming shortened V by 0 bases and J by 4 bases, and 13 bases separated the two germline ends. The germline V gene encodes CDR1 SGDLS and CDR2 YYNGEE. Using quantitative 5'-RACE with molecular barcodes, the authors made TCR beta libraries. TCRdb reprocessed the 5' RACE reads via MiXCR and lists one record per CDR3 protein. The sample lists 55,000 or so distinct CDR3 sequences, about 7% occurring once. The sequence was obtained from a female donor with ankylosing spondylitis or in good health (not recorded which). This chain uses TRBV9 with TRBJ1-1; D gene unclear. The specimen was blood, either unsorted or a sorted T cell fraction (not recorded which). Here the CDR3 reads CASSVVSGQATEAFF. CDR3 DNA sequence: TGTGCCAGCAGCGTAGTTAGTGGCCAGGCCACTGAAGCTTTCTTT. The whole variable domain, remainder taken from reference TRBV9 and TRBJ1-1, is DSGVTQTPKHLITATGQRVTLRCSPRSGDLSVYWYQQSLDQGLQFLIQYYNGEERAKGNILERFSAQQFPDLHSELNLSSLELGDSALYFCASSVVSGQATEAFFGQGTRLTVV.